This TCR beta chain comes out of a study of human CD4 T cells and Enterobacteriaceae. Study results and limitations: Specific clonotypes appeared less expanded ex vivo than cross-reactive ones.

Deep-level sequencing, detecting one cell in 200,000, covered ex vivo memory CD4+. TCRdb's table, derived via immunoSEQ multiplex PCR, lists solely in-frame clones and lacks some. The sample includes 25,000 to 35,000 clones, approximately 82% seen only once; the top ten take 1.5% to 2%. For this clone: Its cognate antigen is unknown.

Memory CD4+ T cells were sorted as all CD4+ cells except CD45RA+CCR7+CD95- naive cells, over 95% pure. Healthy donors' blood was sourced from blood donation centers in Switzerland. Before sorting, cells positive for CD8, CD14, CD16, CD56, CD19 or bright CD25 were removed. Germline V gene lookup returns CDR1 SGHAT and CDR2 FQNNGV. The CDR3 sequence is 16 residues long. V dropped 4 bases and J dropped 0; count of bases not matched to a gene: 5. The chain employs TRBV11-2 and TRBJ1-2; 10 bases fit TRBD1. This clonotype originated in a human donor in good health. The specimen sequenced was memory CD4+ T cells from blood. CDR3 in amino acids: CASSSRTGGANYGYTF. The CDR3 nucleotides are TGTGCCAGCAGCTCAAGGACAGGGGGAGCTAACTATGGCTACACCTTC.